These 13 T cell receptor beta chains share one sample of origin, sequenced in a study of control samples from healthy donors and cancer patients. The data were produced by immunoSEQ multiplex PCR, yet TCRdb's version contains in-frame clones alone and is incomplete. The data hold over 200,000 clones, with approximately 80% observed a single time. The sequenced material came from PBMCs. These receptors were obtained from a woman in her sixties with lung cancer.

The V and J genes are TRBV7-8 and TRBJ2-3, with D possibly TRBD1 on 6 matching bases. Looked up from germline, CDR1 is SGHVS and CDR2 is FQNEAQ. V was shortened by 5 bases and J by 4 bases, with 22 bases between the two germline ends. The CDR3 loop spans 17 amino acids. The CDR3 reads CASSMRTVKGSPDTQYF. The DNA of the CDR3 is TGTGCCAGCAGCATGCGGACAGTAAAGGGATCCCCAGATACGCAGTATTTT.

This clone was detected once. The chain carries TRBV6-2 or TRBV6-3 and TRBJ1-5; D not certain. CDR3 length equals 13 residues. Germline lookup yields CDR1 MNHEY and CDR2 SVGEGT. The V end lost 0 bases, the J end lost 7 bases, and 7 bases lay between the germline ends. The CDR3 protein is CASSYSNDQPQHF. CDR3 nucleotide sequence: TGTGCCAGCAGTTACTCCAACGACCAGCCCCAGCATTTT.

Turning to this clone: The identical CDR3 is also encoded by other nucleotide sequences in the sample. This chain joins TRBV7-2 and TRBJ2-5; perhaps TRBD1 as D (6 bases). Deletions cut 2 bases from V and 0 bases from J, with 7 bases between. Germline CDR1 reads SGHTA; CDR2 reads FQGNSA. The CDR3 is 14 amino acids. The CDR3 loop is CASSLQGHQETQYF. CDR3 sequence (DNA): TGTGCCAGCAGCTTACAGGGGCACCAAGAGACCCAGTACTTC.

The chain links TRBV11-2 to TRBJ2-3, with D hard to call. The V and J ends lost 0 bases and 1 base respectively, with 8 bases between them. Germline V gives CDR1 SGHAT, CDR2 FQNNGV. The CDR3 loop spans 15 amino acids. The CDR3 DNA reads TGTGCCAGCAGCTTAGATCCGGCCCGCACAGATACGCAGTATTTT. Protein: CASSLDPARTDTQYF.

Here the CDR3 reads CASSLDRWSETQYF. The CDR3 DNA reads TGTGCCAGCAGCTTAGATCGGTGGTCGGAGACCCAGTACTTC. V gene TRBV11-2 combines with J gene TRBJ2-5; D not resolved. With 0 bases removed from V and 5 bases from J, the gap between germline ends came to 10 bases. The CDR3 spans 14 residues. Germline assignment: CDR1 SGHAT and CDR2 FQNNGV.

The rearrangement uses TRBV24-1 and TRBJ1-2; 11 bases match TRBD1. CDR1 is KGHDR, CDR2 SFDVKD, per germline. The CDR3 loop spans 14 amino acids. Trimming removed 5 bases from V and 7 bases from J; junction bases left unmatched: 5. CDR3 residues: CATSGPGTGGGYTF. CDR3 DNA sequence: TGTGCCACCAGTGGTCCCGGGACAGGGGGTGGCTACACCTTC.

V usage is TRBV5-1 and J usage is TRBJ2-7; D gene ambiguous. The CDR3 has 15 residues. Germline V gene data show CDR1 as SGHRS and CDR2 as YFSETQ. Deletions cut 0 bases from V and 3 bases from J, with 13 bases between. The chain's CDR3 is CASSLVQSYYYEQYF. The CDR3, as DNA: TGCGCCAGCAGCTTGGTTCAGTCCTACTACTACGAGCAGTACTTC.

The sample holds one count of this clone. The V call is TRBV7-6, the J call TRBJ1-4, with unresolved D. Trimming removed 2 bases from V and 0 bases from J, with 4 bases in between. Germline V gene lookup returns CDR1 SGHVS and CDR2 FNYEAQ. The CDR3 contains 14 residues. The chain's CDR3 is CASSLQATNEKLFF. In DNA form, the CDR3 reads TGTGCCAGCAGCTTACAGGCAACTAATGAAAAACTGTTTTTT.

The gene calls are TRBV6-6 and TRBJ1-1; D not certain. The germline V and J ends were trimmed by 2 bases and 1 base, with 11 bases remaining between them. This CDR3 has 15 residues. From germline, CDR1 is MNHNY and CDR2 SVGAGI (reference sequence). CDR3: CASSYERTGNTEAFF. In nucleotides, the CDR3 is TGTGCCAGCAGTTACGAAAGGACCGGGAACACTGAAGCTTTCTTT.

This chain links TRBV5-6 with TRBJ2-3; 9 nucleotides agree with TRBD2. The germline CDR1 and CDR2 sequences are SGHDT and YYEEEE. V lost 4 bases, J lost 0 bases, and 6 bases stayed unmatched. This CDR3 spans 16 amino acids. The CDR3 region is CASSQIAGDSTDTQYF. Here the CDR3 DNA reads TGTGCCAGCAGCCAGATAGCGGGGGACAGCACAGATACGCAGTATTTT.

The gene calls are TRBV6-6 and TRBJ1-1, with 8 bases matching TRBD1. There are 14 residues in the CDR3. Germline V gene data show CDR1 as MNHNY and CDR2 as SVGAGI (reference sequence). V trimming: 4 bases; J trimming: 4 bases; junction bases outside the gene matches: 5. The CDR3 reads CASSSQGARTEAFF. DNA of the CDR3: TGTGCCAGCAGTTCCCAGGGGGCGCGCACTGAAGCTTTCTTT.

V is TRBV10-3 and J is TRBJ2-7; D unclear. Germline V gene data show CDR1 as ENHRY and CDR2 as SYGVKD. The CDR3 covers 14 residues. The V and J ends lost 3 bases and 2 bases respectively, with 11 bases between them. The CDR3 DNA reads as TGTGCCATCAGTGATGGCCGGGCCGCCTACGAGCAGTACTTC. It is translated as CAISDGRAAYEQYF.

The chain joins TRBV9 to TRBJ1-2; 7 bases agree with TRBD1. Germline CDR1 SGDLS, CDR2 YYNGEE. CDR3 length equals 15 residues. Germline trimming cut 0 bases from V and 8 bases from J; bases unmatched to any gene: 10. The CDR3 loop reads CASSVGAGGIWGYTF. CDR3 bases: TGTGCCAGCAGCGTAGGGGCAGGGGGGATCTGGGGCTACACCTTC.